Here is one T cell receptor beta chain with its context. The target antigen is unknown. Patients were excluded for uncontrolled infection, other autoimmune disease, pregnancy or lactation. The data were obtained in a study of T cells in Graves' hyperthyroidism and ophthalmopathy. Study as a whole: Staff took peripheral blood when the initial diagnosis was made, before any treatment began.

Regarding the study as a whole: Peripheral blood also featured most of the thyroid clonotypes expanded above 0.001.

The TCR beta CDR3 regions underwent amplification using RNA transcripts as the source. TCR CDR3 regions were first amplified by RT-PCR with HTBI primers. TCRdb analysed the multiplex PCR reads with MiXCR anew, one entry per CDR3 protein. The table includes under 450,000 distinct CDR3 sequences, around 16% detected once. The receptor was isolated from a woman aged 18-29 years with Graves' hyperthyroidism. The specimen sequenced was blood.

The CDR3 sequence: CASSSLGQGEGEKLFF. DNA for the CDR3: TGTGCCAGCAGCTCCCTAGGACAGGGAGAGGGTGAAAAACTGTTTTTT. The chain recombines TRBV5-8 with TRBJ1-4; 8 bases align to TRBD1. Germline V CDR1 and CDR2: SGHTS, YDEGEE. There are 16 residues in the CDR3. After removal of 3 bases from V and 7 bases from J, the junction contained 11 bases not matched to a gene.